This TCR beta chain was recovered during a study of blood T cells in healthy people across ages. It was with a sample-barcoded 5' primer and a J-beta primer mix that a second PCR of roughly 7 to 12 cycles was run. Each cDNA molecule was tagged by a template-switch adaptor with 12 random nucleotides. Using its own MiXCR run on the 5' RACE reads, TCRdb lists one record per CDR3 protein. The table has roughly 1.5 million distinct CDR3 sequences, less than 45% seen once; the top ten hold about 3.8%. The study drew donors from healthy Caucasian individuals in Russia aged 6 to 90. Each donor had around 9.8 milliliters of peripheral blood drawn. The V gene end was trimmed by 5 bases and the J gene end by 5 bases; junction bases not matched to a gene: 26. Looked up from germline, CDR1 is MNHEY and CDR2 is SVGEGT. The CDR3 is 20 residues long.

This sequence originates from a woman aged 18 to 35 in good health. The chain has TRBV6-2 or TRBV6-3 and TRBJ2-5; 7 positions agree with TRBD1. Sequencing was performed on blood. CDR3 DNA sequence: TGTGCCAGCAGTACCCATAGACTCGACAGGGAGCTACTCCGTAGGGAGACCCAGTACTTC. Translated, it gives CASSTHRLDRELLRRETQYF.